This TCR beta chain was sequenced for a study of Graves' ophthalmopathy and Graves' hyperthyroidism. Study findings and constraints: Blood samples also showed most expanded thyroid clonotypes exceeding 0.001 frequency. Between ophthalmopathy and stable hyperthyroidism, a 13-signature model drew a separation with 87.88% sensitivity and around 80% specificity.

RNA served as the template for amplifying TCR beta CDR3 regions. The authors performed first-round RT-PCR with HTBI primers and then a second-round multiplex PCR. One entry per CDR3 protein results from TCRdb running MiXCR on the multiplex PCR reads. This table has almost 750,000 distinct CDR3 sequences, 40% appearing once. This CDR3 comprises 13 residues. Certain patients were not enrolled. These were patients with other autoimmune diseases, uncontrolled infections, pregnancy or lactation. Diagnosis used clinical symptoms, serum thyroxine, TRAb, thyroid ultrasound and orbital computed tomography. On this clonotype: Antigen: not known. Since a much larger clone is just one base distant, this may be a read error.

The source is an adult man with Graves' ophthalmopathy. The chain uses TRBV12-3 or TRBV12-4 and TRBJ1-1; no reliable D call. Material: peripheral blood. The CDR3 is CAGSSTWNTEAFF. DNA of the CDR3: TGTGCCGGCAGTTCCACATGGAACACTGAAGCTTTCTTT.